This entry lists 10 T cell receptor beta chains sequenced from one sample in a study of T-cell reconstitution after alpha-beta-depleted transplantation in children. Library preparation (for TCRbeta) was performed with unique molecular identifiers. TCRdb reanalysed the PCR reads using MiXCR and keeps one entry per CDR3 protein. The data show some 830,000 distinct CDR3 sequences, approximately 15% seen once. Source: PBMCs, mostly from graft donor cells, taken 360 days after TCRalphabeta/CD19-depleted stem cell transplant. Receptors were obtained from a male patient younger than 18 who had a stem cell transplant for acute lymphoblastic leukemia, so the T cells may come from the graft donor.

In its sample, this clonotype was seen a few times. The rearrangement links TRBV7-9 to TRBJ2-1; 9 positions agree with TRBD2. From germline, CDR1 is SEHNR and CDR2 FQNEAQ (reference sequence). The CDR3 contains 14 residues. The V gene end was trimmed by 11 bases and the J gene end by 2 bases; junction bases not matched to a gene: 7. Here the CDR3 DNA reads TGTGCCTCTCGACTAGCGGAGACCTACAATGAGCAGTTCTTC. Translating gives CASRLAETYNEQFF.

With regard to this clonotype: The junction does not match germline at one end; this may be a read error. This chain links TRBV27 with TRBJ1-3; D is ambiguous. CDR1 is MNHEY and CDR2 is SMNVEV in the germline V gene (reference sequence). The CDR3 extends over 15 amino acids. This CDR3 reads CASSLSRTSGNTIYF. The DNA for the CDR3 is TGTGCCAGCAGTCTATCACGGACCTCTGGAAACACCATATATTTT.

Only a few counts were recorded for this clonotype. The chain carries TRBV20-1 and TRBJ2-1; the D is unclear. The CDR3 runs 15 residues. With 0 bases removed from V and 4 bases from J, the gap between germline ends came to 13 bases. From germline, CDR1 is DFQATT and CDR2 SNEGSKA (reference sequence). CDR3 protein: CSARDKQERYNEQFF. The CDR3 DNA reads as TGCAGTGCTAGAGATAAGCAAGAGAGGTACAATGAGCAGTTCTTC.

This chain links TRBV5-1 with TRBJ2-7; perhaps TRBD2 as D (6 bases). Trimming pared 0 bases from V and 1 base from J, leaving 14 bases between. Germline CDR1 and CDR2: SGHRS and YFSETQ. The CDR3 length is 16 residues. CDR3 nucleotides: TGCGCCAGCAGCTTGGCCCAAGCGGGCGGTTCCTACGAGCAGTACTTC. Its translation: CASSLAQAGGSYEQYF.

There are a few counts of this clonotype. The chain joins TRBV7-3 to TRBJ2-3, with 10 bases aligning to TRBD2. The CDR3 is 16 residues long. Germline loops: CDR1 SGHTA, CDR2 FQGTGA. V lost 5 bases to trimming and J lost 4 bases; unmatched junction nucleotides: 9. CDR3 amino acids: CASSTDSGRLSDTQYF. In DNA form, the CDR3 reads TGTGCCAGCAGCACCGATAGCGGGAGGCTTTCAGATACGCAGTATTTT. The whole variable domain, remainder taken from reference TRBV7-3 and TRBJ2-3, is GAGVSQTPSNKVTEKGKYVELRCDPISGHTALYWYRQSLGQGPEFLIYFQGTGAADDSGLPNDRFFAVRPEGSVSTLKIQRTERGDSAVYLCASSTDSGRLSDTQYFGPGTRLTVL.

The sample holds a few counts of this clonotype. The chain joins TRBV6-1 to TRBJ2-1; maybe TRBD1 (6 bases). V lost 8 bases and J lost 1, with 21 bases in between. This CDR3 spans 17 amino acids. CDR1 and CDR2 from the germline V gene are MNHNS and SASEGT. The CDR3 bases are TGTGCCAGCCGAAAAGGCCCCGGGACAAATTCCTACAATGAGCAGTTCTTC. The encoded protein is CASRKGPGTNSYNEQFF.

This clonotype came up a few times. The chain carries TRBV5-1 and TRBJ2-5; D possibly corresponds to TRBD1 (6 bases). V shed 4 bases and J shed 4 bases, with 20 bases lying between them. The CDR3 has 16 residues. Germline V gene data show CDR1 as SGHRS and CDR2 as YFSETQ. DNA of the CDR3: TGCGCCAGCAGCGCCCCTCAGGGGAAACTAGGAGAGACCCAGTACTTC. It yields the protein CASSAPQGKLGETQYF. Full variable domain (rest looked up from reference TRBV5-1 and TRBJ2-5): KAGVTQTPRYLIKTRGQQVTLSCSPISGHRSVSWYQQTPGQGLQFLFEYFSETQRNKGNFPGRFSGRQFSNSRSEMNVSTLELGDSALYLCASSAPQGKLGETQYFGPGTRLLVL.

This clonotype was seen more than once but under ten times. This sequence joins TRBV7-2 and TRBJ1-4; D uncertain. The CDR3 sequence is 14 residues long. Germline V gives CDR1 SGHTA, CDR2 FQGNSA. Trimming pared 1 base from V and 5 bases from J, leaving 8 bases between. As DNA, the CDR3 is TGTGCCAGCAGCTTAGAACTGAAGAATGAAAAACTGTTTTTT. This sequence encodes CASSLELKNEKLFF. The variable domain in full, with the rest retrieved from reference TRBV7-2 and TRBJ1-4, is GAGVSQSPSNKVTEKGKDVELRCDPISGHTALYWYRQSLGQGLEFLIYFQGNSAPDKSGLPSDRFSAERTGGSVSTLTIQRTQQEDSAVYLCASSLELKNEKLFFGSGTQLSVL.

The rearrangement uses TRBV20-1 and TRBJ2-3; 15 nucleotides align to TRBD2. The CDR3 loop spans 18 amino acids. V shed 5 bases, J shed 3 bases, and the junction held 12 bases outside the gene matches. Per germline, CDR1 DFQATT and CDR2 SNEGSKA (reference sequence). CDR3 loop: CSAVAPGTSGGWTDTQYF. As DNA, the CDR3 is TGCAGTGCTGTCGCCCCCGGGACTAGCGGGGGGTGGACAGATACGCAGTATTTT.

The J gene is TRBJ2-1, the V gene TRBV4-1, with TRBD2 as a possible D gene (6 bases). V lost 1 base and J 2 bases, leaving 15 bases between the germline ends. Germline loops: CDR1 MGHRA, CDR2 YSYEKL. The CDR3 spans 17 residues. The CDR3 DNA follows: TGCGCCAGCAGCCAAGGTTCGGGACTGCATACCTACAATGAGCAGTTCTTC. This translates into CASSQGSGLHTYNEQFF.